This passage covers 28 T cell receptor beta chains from one sample sequenced in a study of blood T cell repertoires in COVID-19. Only in-frame clones appear in the TCRdb table, and some are missing; sequencing was by immunoSEQ multiplex PCR. The sample contains about 150,000 clones, about 85% of which appear only once. The sequencing input was peripheral blood. The receptors originated from a man aged 55 to 69 with COVID-19, enrolled during active disease.

J is TRBJ2-5 and V is TRBV7-2; TRBD2 might be the D (6 bases). The CDR3 spans 15 residues. Germline V gene sequence: CDR1 SGHTA, CDR2 FQGNSA. V was trimmed by 5 bases and J by 4 bases, leaving 17 bases between them. As DNA, the CDR3 is TGTGCCAGCAGCCCCGGAGGGCGGAATTCAGAGACCCAGTACTTC. Translating it yields CASSPGGRNSETQYF.

This chain uses TRBV11-1 with TRBJ1-6; tentative D call: TRBD1 (6 bases). V was pared by 6 bases and J by 9 bases, with 18 bases between. The germline gives CDR1 SGHAT, CDR2 FQDESV (reference sequence). The CDR3 is 15 amino acids. CDR3 sequence (DNA): TGTGCCAGCAGTTCAACGACAGGCGGAGGTTCACCCCTCCACTTT. It yields the protein CASSSTTGGGSPLHF.

The rearrangement links TRBV3-1 (or the pseudogene TRBV3-2) to TRBJ1-1; no reliable D call. Trimming removed 0 bases at V and 2 bases at J, with 7 bases between. This CDR3 has 14 amino acids. Germline V gene sequence: CDR1 LGHDT, CDR2 YNNKEL (reference sequence). The DNA of the CDR3 is TGTGCCAGCAGCCAAGATCAGGTAAACACTGAAGCTTTCTTT. It is translated as CASSQDQVNTEAFF.

This clone was counted a single time. This chain connects TRBV5-1 to TRBJ1-2, with no clear D. The germline V gene has CDR1 SGHRS and CDR2 YFSETQ. The CDR3 consists of 15 residues. Trimming shortened V by 0 bases and J by 2 bases, and 11 bases separated the two germline ends. The CDR3 here is CASSLANAGNYGYTF. The CDR3 DNA reads TGCGCCAGCAGCTTGGCCAATGCGGGAAACTATGGCTACACCTTC.

The chain joins TRBV7-2 to TRBJ1-6; D is uncertain. Germline CDR1 is SGHTA and CDR2 is FQGNSA. The CDR3 length is 13 residues. V dropped 11 bases and J dropped 6 bases, with 14 bases sitting between them. CDR3 nucleotide sequence: TGTGCCGGACGAACGCGGGTTAATTCACCCCTCCACTTT. This translates into CAGRTRVNSPLHF. Based on the CDR3 plus reference TRBV7-2 and TRBJ1-6, the full variable domain is GAGVSQSPSNKVTEKGKDVELRCDPISGHTALYWYRQSLGQGLEFLIYFQGNSAPDKSGLPSDRFSAERTGGSVSTLTIQRTQQEDSAVYLCAGRTRVNSPLHFGNGTRLTVT.

The rearrangement uses TRBV19 and TRBJ1-5, with D unclear. CDR1 and CDR2 from the germline V gene are LNHDA and SQIVND (reference sequence). The length of the CDR3 is 13 residues. With 3 bases removed from V and 3 bases from J, the gap between germline ends came to 6 bases. CDR3 in amino acids: CASSIASNQPQHF. CDR3 nucleotides: TGTGCCAGTAGTATTGCGTCCAATCAGCCCCAGCATTTT.

The chain joins TRBV19 to TRBJ2-1, with a possible D match to TRBD2 (6 bases). Germline V lookup: CDR1 LNHDA, CDR2 SQIVND (reference sequence). The CDR3 has 15 residues. V lost 5 bases to trimming and J lost 8 bases, with 19 bases between them. CDR3: CASSYRGGWVDEQFF. CDR3 nucleotide sequence: TGTGCCAGTAGTTACCGTGGGGGGTGGGTCGATGAGCAGTTCTTC.

The chain uses TRBV9 and TRBJ1-6, with 8 bases that match TRBD1. Germline-derived CDR1 and CDR2 are SGDLS and YYNGEE. This CDR3 has 15 amino acids. V lost 3 bases, J lost 7 bases, and 6 bases stayed unmatched. The CDR3 sequence is CASSAGGSENSPLHF. The CDR3 DNA is TGTGCCAGCAGCGCAGGGGGCTCGGAGAATTCACCCCTCCACTTT. Variable domain in full (rest from reference TRBV9 and TRBJ1-6): DSGVTQTPKHLITATGQRVTLRCSPRSGDLSVYWYQQSLDQGLQFLIQYYNGEERAKGNILERFSAQQFPDLHSELNLSSLELGDSALYFCASSAGGSENSPLHFGNGTRLTVT.

This sequence joins TRBV28 and TRBJ2-1, with 7 bases identical to TRBD1. Germline V gene sequence: CDR1 MDHEN, CDR2 SYDVKM. The V segment lost 5 bases and the J segment 7 bases; nucleotides outside the gene matches: 8. The CDR3 consists of 14 residues. CDR3 sequence reads: CASSTPGQRNEQFF. CDR3 nucleotide sequence: TGTGCCAGCAGTACTCCGGGACAGAGGAATGAGCAGTTCTTC.

This chain joins TRBV25-1 and TRBJ1-3; D gene uncertain. The V and J ends lost 8 bases and 2 bases respectively, with 10 bases between them. The CDR3 is 13 residues long. Germline V gene sequence: CDR1 MGHDK, CDR2 SYGVNS. CDR3: CASAAGTGNTIYF. CDR3 nucleotides: TGTGCCAGCGCCGCGGGGACTGGAAACACCATATATTTT. Using reference TRBV25-1 and TRBJ1-3 for the parts outside the CDR3, the full variable domain is EADIYQTPRYLVIGTGKKITLECSQTMGHDKMYWYQQDPGMELHLIHYSYGVNSTEKGDLSSESTVSRIRTEHFPLTLESARPSHTSQYLCASAAGTGNTIYFGEGSWLTVV.

V usage is TRBV5-1 and J usage is TRBJ2-3; 10 bases are shared with TRBD1. V lost 6 bases to trimming and J lost 6 bases; unmatched junction nucleotides: 7. This CDR3 is built from 14 residues. CDR1 is SGHRS and CDR2 is YFSETQ in the germline V gene. Written as DNA, the CDR3 is TGCGCCAGCAAAACCGGGACAGGGGCCGATACGCAGTATTTT. This translates into CASKTGTGADTQYF. Full variable domain (rest looked up from reference TRBV5-1 and TRBJ2-3): KAGVTQTPRYLIKTRGQQVTLSCSPISGHRSVSWYQQTPGQGLQFLFEYFSETQRNKGNFPGRFSGRQFSNSRSEMNVSTLELGDSALYLCASKTGTGADTQYFGPGTRLTVL.

The chain is built from TRBV7-9 and TRBJ2-2, with D possibly matching TRBD1 (6 bases). CDR1 is SEHNR and CDR2 is FQNEAQ in the germline V gene (reference sequence). The CDR3 spans 17 residues. The ends were cut back, 0 bases at V and 3 bases at J, with 14 bases in the middle. The CDR3, as DNA: TGTGCCAGCAGCTTAGCAGGTGGCCAGGGGCACACCGGGGAGCTGTTTTTT. Its translation: CASSLAGGQGHTGELFF.

The chain joins TRBV5-6 to TRBJ2-2, with 9 bases lining up with TRBD2. Germline V gene data show CDR1 as SGHDT and CDR2 as YYEEEE. This CDR3 has 15 residues. V trimming: 8 bases; J trimming: 4 bases; junction bases outside the gene matches: 9. For the CDR3, the DNA is TGTGCCAGTACACATAGCGGGAGCGTCACCGGGGAGCTGTTTTTT. It is translated as CASTHSGSVTGELFF.

The chain employs TRBV16 and TRBJ1-2; 11 bases line up with TRBD1. Germline assignment: CDR1 KGHSY and CDR2 FQNENV. Trimming at V came to 3 bases and at J to 6 bases, leaving 6 bases not matched to a gene. The CDR3 is 15 residues long. As DNA, the CDR3 is TGTGCCAGCAGCCAGTTGGGACAGGGGGTCGATGGCTACACCTTC. It translates to CASSQLGQGVDGYTF.

The chain employs TRBV3-1 (or the pseudogene TRBV3-2) and TRBJ2-2; the D is unclear. This CDR3 contains 14 residues. V was shortened by 5 bases and J by 1 base, with 8 bases between the two germline ends. CDR1 is LGHDT and CDR2 is YNNKEL in the germline V gene (reference sequence). Here the CDR3 reads CASSKTGNTGELFF. The CDR3 nucleotides are TGTGCCAGCAGCAAGACTGGGAACACCGGGGAGCTGTTTTTT.

This clone was recorded once. This chain connects TRBV2 to TRBJ1-3; D is possibly TRBD1 (5 bases). V was shortened by 4 bases and J by 3 bases, with 13 bases between the two germline ends. Germline lookup yields CDR1 SNHLY and CDR2 FYNNEI. The CDR3 sequence is 15 residues long. The CDR3: CASSVGGTIGNTIYF. CDR3 bases: TGTGCCAGCAGTGTTGGGGGGACTATTGGAAACACCATATATTTT. Combining the CDR3 with reference TRBV2 and TRBJ1-3 gives the whole variable domain EPEVTQTPSHQVTQMGQEVILRCVPISNHLYFYWYRQILGQKVEFLVSFYNNEISEKSEIFDDQFSVERPDGSNFTLKIRSTKLEDSAMYFCASSVGGTIGNTIYFGEGSWLTVV.

The chain uses TRBV6-2 or TRBV6-3 and TRBJ2-7; TRBD2 agrees at 9 bases. V dropped 4 bases and J dropped 4; count of bases not matched to a gene: 11. Germline V gives CDR1 MNHEY, CDR2 SVGEGT. The CDR3 contains 16 residues. The CDR3 here is CASSWPLAGGRYEQYF. CDR3 in DNA: TGTGCCAGCAGTTGGCCCCTGGCGGGGGGGAGGTACGAGCAGTACTTC.

The chain has TRBV6-1 and TRBJ2-3; TRBD1 matches at 9 bases. The CDR3 totals 16 residues. V trimming: 4 bases; J trimming: 2 bases; junction bases outside the gene matches: 7. Germline V gene sequence: CDR1 MNHNS, CDR2 SASEGT. CDR3 sequence (DNA): TGTGCCAGCAGTGGGTCGGACAGGGGTTTCACAGATACGCAGTATTTT. Its protein product is CASSGSDRGFTDTQYF.

This chain joins TRBV12-3 or TRBV12-4 and TRBJ1-4; no reliable D call. V was cut by 2 bases and J by 4 bases, with 5 bases left in between. The CDR3 contains 13 residues. The CDR3 sequence is CASSLRSNEKLFF. CDR3 sequence (DNA): TGTGCCAGCAGTTTACGGAGTAATGAAAAACTGTTTTTT.

The chain couples TRBV6-5 to TRBJ2-1; D perhaps matches TRBD2 (6 bases). V gave up 0 bases and J gave up 1 base, with 10 bases separating them. Per the germline V gene, CDR1 is MNHEY and CDR2 is SVGAGI. CDR3 length: 16 residues. CDR3 DNA sequence: TGTGCCAGCAGTTACTCGACCGGGGGTTCCTACAATGAGCAGTTCTTC. Protein: CASSYSTGGSYNEQFF.

This chain connects TRBV28 to TRBJ1-6, with TRBD1 matching over 8 bases. Germline V gives CDR1 MDHEN, CDR2 SYDVKM. The CDR3 has 14 amino acids. The junction had 11 bases not matched to a gene; V was cut back by 5 bases and J by 14 bases. The CDR3 coding sequence is TGTGCCAGCAGTCAAGGGACAGGCCGTGGGGCCCTCCACTTT. Residues: CASSQGTGRGALHF.

The gene calls are TRBV6-2 or TRBV6-3 and TRBJ1-5; TRBD1 aligns across 9 bases. CDR1 and CDR2 (germline): MNHEY, SVGEGT. Trimming took 5 bases from V and 1 from J; bases not matched to a gene: 12. The CDR3 runs 18 residues. As DNA, the CDR3 is TGTGCCAGCAGTGGCGGGACAGGGAGGTCGGGAAGCAATCAGCCCCAGCATTTT. This encodes CASSGGTGRSGSNQPQHF.

The table lists this clone with a few counts. The chain joins TRBV3-1 (or the pseudogene TRBV3-2) to TRBJ1-1; D is uncertain. V was shortened by 4 bases and J by 4 bases, with 7 bases between the two germline ends. This CDR3 region has 12 residues. Germline CDR1 reads LGHDT; CDR2 reads YNNKEL (reference sequence). DNA of the CDR3: TGTGCCAGCAGCCGCGGGCCCACTGAAGCTTTCTTT. It yields the protein CASSRGPTEAFF.

The genes are TRBV7-9 and TRBJ1-1, with 7 bases fitting TRBD1. Germline CDR1 SEHNR, CDR2 FQNEAQ (reference sequence). This CDR3 is 14 amino acids long. Trimming cost V 6 bases and J 2 bases; bases outside gene matches: 6. The CDR3, as DNA: TGTGCCAGCAGGCCTGGGACAGATAACACTGAAGCTTTCTTT. Amino acid sequence: CASRPGTDNTEAFF. Full variable domain (outside the CDR3, taken from reference TRBV7-9 and TRBJ1-1): DTGVSQNPRHKITKRGQNVTFRCDPISEHNRLYWYRQTLGQGPEFLTYFQNEAQLEKSRLLSDRFSAERPKGSFSTLEIQRTEQGDSAMYLCASRPGTDNTEAFFGQGTRLTVV.

J is TRBJ2-7 and V is TRBV12-5, with 10 nucleotides matching TRBD2. The CDR3 spans 16 residues. V trimming: 2 bases; J trimming: 3 bases; junction bases outside the gene matches: 7. Per germline, CDR1 LGHNT and CDR2 FRNRAP. The CDR3: CASGLSWASGSYEQYF. The CDR3 DNA reads TGTGCTAGTGGTTTGTCGTGGGCTAGCGGGAGCTACGAGCAGTACTTC. The full variable domain, in which reference TRBV12-5 and TRBJ2-7 provide the parts outside the CDR3, is DARVTQTPRHKVTEMGQEVTMRCQPILGHNTVFWYRQTMMQGLELLAYFRNRAPLDDSGMPKDRFSAEMPDATLATLKIQPSEPRDSAVYFCASGLSWASGSYEQYFGPGTRLTVT.

A remark on this clone: The sample has other DNA sequences that encode this CDR3 too. J is TRBJ1-4 and V is TRBV14, with 10 bases matching TRBD1. The CDR3 is 15 residues long. From germline, CDR1 is SGHDN and CDR2 FVKESK. The junction had 2 bases not matched to a gene; V was cut back by 2 bases and J by 5 bases. CDR3 DNA sequence: TGTGCCAGCAGCCAATTGGGACAGGGGAATGAAAAACTGTTTTTT. Translation: CASSQLGQGNEKLFF.

This clone was counted only a few times. The V call is TRBV9, the J call TRBJ2-2; D is unclear. Germline V gene data show CDR1 as SGDLS and CDR2 as YYNGEE. V lost 0 bases to trimming and J lost 3 bases, with 9 bases between them. The CDR3 runs to 15 residues. CDR3 DNA sequence: TGTGCCAGCAGCGTAGACCTAGAGGACACCGGGGAGCTGTTTTTT. Its protein is CASSVDLEDTGELFF.

This chain uses TRBV4-2 with TRBJ2-6; D is undetermined. Deletions cut 1 base from V and 1 base from J, with 8 bases between. The CDR3 consists of 16 residues. CDR1 and CDR2 (germline): LGHNA, YNFKEQ. CDR3 loop: CASSQALSSGANVLTF. The CDR3 DNA reads TGTGCCAGCAGCCAAGCCCTTAGTTCTGGGGCCAACGTCCTGACTTTC.